This TCR beta chain was documented in a study of cytomegalovirus exposure and HLA in healthy donors. Germline V gives CDR1 MDHEN, CDR2 SYDVKM. The CDR3 is 16 amino acids. The V end lost 4 bases, the J end lost 2 bases, and 17 bases lay between the germline ends. 13 Jbeta primers and 60 Vbeta primers were used for the PCR. Only in-frame clones appear in the TCRdb table, and some are missing; sequencing was by immunoSEQ multiplex PCR. The sample carries roughly 120,000 clones, 80% to 85% recorded once. This clone showed up just a few times. The origin of this receptor is a woman aged 25-40 years in good health and CMV-seronegative. The chain joins TRBV28 to TRBJ1-1; D possibly corresponds to TRBD1 (6 bases). The sequencing input was PBMCs. CDR3 DNA: TGTGCCAGCAGTTCCGCCCACAGGGATGGAAACACTGAAGCTTTCTTT. Protein: CASSSAHRDGNTEAFF.